A selection of T cell receptor beta chains follows, all from one sample in a study of T cells after yellow fever vaccination. TCRdb independently ran MiXCR on the 5' RACE reads; one entry per CDR3 protein. Of 150,000 to 200,000 distinct CDR3 sequences in the sample, 9.5% to 11% are singletons; the top ten hold less than 40%. The material was CD8+ T cells sorted from PBMCs, obtained 15 days after the yellow fever booster vaccination. The receptors here all came from a man younger than 30 who received the YFV17D yellow fever vaccine. Each CDR3 is given with its conserved first and last residue. A D gene is named only where the DNA matches it firmly. Not all rows give a size; the values are once, few, many and, for expanded clones, a class.

j_call: TRBJ2-3; v_call: TRBV7-9; d_call: TRBD1; clone_size: few; cdr3_aa: CASSLPPAGQGSTDTQYF; cdr3_nt: TGTGCCAGCAGCTTACCCCCGGCGGGACAGGGAAGCACAGATACGCAGTATTTT
j_call: TRBJ2-3; v_call: TRBV2; d_call: TRBD2; clone_size: few; cdr3_aa: CASREGYTDTQYF; cdr3_nt: TGTGCCAGCCGGGAGGGTTACACAGATACGCAGTATTTT
j_call: TRBJ2-1; v_call: TRBV7-9; d_call: TRBD1; clone_size: many; cdr3_aa: CASSPGQGAQNEQFF; cdr3_nt: TGTGCCAGCAGCCCAGGACAGGGGGCGCAGAATGAGCAGTTCTTC
j_call: TRBJ2-7; v_call: TRBV27; d_call: .; clone_size: few; cdr3_aa: CASSWEATYEQYF; cdr3_nt: TGTGCCAGCAGTTGGGAGGCAACCTACGAGCAGTACTTC
j_call: TRBJ1-2; v_call: TRBV4-1; d_call: .; clone_size: few; cdr3_aa: CASRGLGRGYTF; cdr3_nt: TGCGCCAGCAGGGGGTTAGGTCGGGGCTACACCTTC
j_call: TRBJ2-7; v_call: TRBV6-1; d_call: .; clone_size: .; cdr3_aa: CASSEVQGGYEQYF; cdr3_nt: TGTGCCAGCAGTGAAGTTCAGGGAGGCTACGAGCAGTACTTC
j_call: TRBJ2-7; v_call: TRBV4-1; d_call: .; clone_size: few; cdr3_aa: CASSQGTLANDEQYF; cdr3_nt: TGCGCCAGCAGCCAAGGGACCCTAGCGAACGACGAGCAGTACTTC
j_call: TRBJ1-1; v_call: TRBV30; d_call: .; clone_size: .; cdr3_aa: CAWDFLGNTEAFF; cdr3_nt: TGTGCCTGGGACTTTTTGGGGAACACTGAAGCTTTCTTT
j_call: TRBJ2-5; v_call: TRBV5-1; d_call: TRBD1; clone_size: few; cdr3_aa: CASSLLTIRPGTGALNRETQYF; cdr3_nt: TGCGCCAGCAGCTTGTTGACGATTCGTCCCGGGACAGGGGCCCTAAACCGGGAGACCCAGTACTTC
j_call: TRBJ2-1; v_call: TRBV7-3; d_call: .; clone_size: .; cdr3_aa: CASSPSPGSSYNEQFF; cdr3_nt: TGTGCCAGCAGCCCCTCCCCGGGAAGCTCCTACAATGAGCAGTTCTTC
j_call: TRBJ2-3; v_call: TRBV7-9; d_call: TRBD1; clone_size: many; cdr3_aa: CASPPSAGGLTDTQYF; cdr3_nt: TGTGCCAGCCCTCCTTCGGCAGGGGGTCTCACAGATACGCAGTATTTT
j_call: TRBJ2-3; v_call: TRBV7-9; d_call: .; clone_size: .; cdr3_aa: CASSLVSRSTDTQYF; cdr3_nt: TGTGCCAGCAGCTTAGTGAGCCGCAGCACAGATACGCAGTATTTT
j_call: TRBJ2-3; v_call: TRBV20-1; d_call: .; clone_size: many; cdr3_aa: CSARRDPWAGDSDTQYF; cdr3_nt: TGCAGTGCTAGGAGGGATCCGTGGGCAGGGGATTCCGATACGCAGTATTTT
j_call: TRBJ1-1; v_call: TRBV6-2/TRBV6-3; d_call: TRBD1; clone_size: few; cdr3_aa: CASTPGGGAGAFF; cdr3_nt: TGTGCCAGCACCCCAGGGGGGGGCGCGGGAGCTTTCTTT
j_call: TRBJ2-2; v_call: TRBV12-3/TRBV12-4; d_call: .; clone_size: .; cdr3_aa: CASSYTGRAAGELFF; cdr3_nt: TGTGCCAGCAGTTATACAGGGAGGGCCGCCGGGGAGCTGTTTTTT
j_call: TRBJ1-2; v_call: TRBV12-3/TRBV12-4; d_call: .; clone_size: few; cdr3_aa: CATGDWDPYGYTF; cdr3_nt: TGTGCCACCGGGGACTGGGACCCTTATGGCTACACCTTC
j_call: TRBJ2-7; v_call: TRBV6-2/TRBV6-3; d_call: TRBD2; clone_size: .; cdr3_aa: CASLPGLAYEQYF; cdr3_nt: TGTGCCAGCTTACCGGGACTAGCCTACGAGCAGTACTTC
j_call: TRBJ2-1; v_call: TRBV7-8; d_call: TRBD2; clone_size: .; cdr3_aa: CASSLGPGGGANEQFF; cdr3_nt: TGTGCCAGCAGCTTAGGCCCGGGCGGGGGGGCGAATGAGCAGTTCTTC